Below are 16 T cell receptor beta chains sequenced from a single sample in a study of human thymus T cells. Sequencing used immunoSEQ multiplex PCR; TCRdb keeps in-frame clones, though not all of them. The table has tens of thousands of clones, about 94% seen once. The sample comprised blood. All receptors come from a boy in the first two years of life with a congenital heart defect but otherwise immunologically healthy.

The chain combines TRBV28 with TRBJ2-5; 10 bases fit TRBD2. Germline V gene sequence: CDR1 MDHEN, CDR2 SYDVKM. J gave up 6 bases and V 7 bases, and 8 bases lay outside the gene matches. This CDR3 is 14 amino acids long. DNA of the CDR3: TGTGCCAGCAACGTACTAGCGGGGCTACAGACCCAGTACTTC. It translates to CASNVLAGLQTQYF.

The chain recombines TRBV9 with TRBJ2-3, with 9 bases aligning to TRBD1. The CDR3 covers 15 residues. V was pared by 0 bases and J by 1 base, with 0 bases of the junction left unmatched. Germline assignment: CDR1 SGDLS and CDR2 YYNGEE. The CDR3 sequence: CASSVGTGGTDTQYF. The CDR3 bases are TGTGCCAGCAGCGTAGGGACAGGGGGCACAGATACGCAGTATTTT.

The rearrangement links TRBV7-2 to TRBJ2-3; D remains unclear. Deletions cut 5 bases from V and 6 bases from J, with 9 bases between. CDR3 length equals 12 residues. Germline CDR1 and CDR2: SGHTA and FQGNSA. The CDR3 coding sequence is TGTGCCAGCAGCCATCGTAGGGATACGCAGTATTTT. As protein: CASSHRRDTQYF.

The V and J genes are TRBV6-5 and TRBJ2-6; D not resolved. The CDR3 consists of 15 residues. Trimming took 0 bases from V and 2 from J, leaving 5 bases between them. Germline lookup yields CDR1 MNHEY and CDR2 SVGAGI. In DNA, the CDR3 is TGTGCCAGCAGTTACTCTCCGACTGGGGCCAACGTCCTGACTTTC. As protein: CASSYSPTGANVLTF.

The gene calls are TRBV6-6 and TRBJ1-6; the match to TRBD1 covers 7 bases. Germline CDR1 and CDR2: MNHNY and SVGAGI (reference sequence). The CDR3 sequence is 14 residues long. V lost 6 bases and J lost 10; bases outside the gene matches: 9. CDR3 sequence reads: CASSITGEGSPLHF. As DNA, the CDR3 is TGTGCCAGCAGCATCACAGGGGAAGGGTCACCCCTCCACTTT.

The V and J genes are TRBV25-1 and TRBJ1-1; TRBD1 matches at 12 bases. Germline trimming cut 2 bases from V and 5 bases from J; bases unmatched to any gene: 9. The CDR3 is 17 residues long. Germline CDR1 is MGHDK and CDR2 is SYGVNS. This CDR3 is CASSEIRDRGPRTEAFF. In DNA form, the CDR3 reads TGTGCCAGCAGTGAAATAAGGGACAGGGGGCCCCGGACTGAAGCTTTCTTT.

The genes are TRBV2 and TRBJ2-2; no definite D call. V lost 6 bases, J lost 4 bases, and 9 bases lay in between. There are 13 residues in the CDR3. Germline CDR1 is SNHLY and CDR2 is FYNNEI. The CDR3 sequence: CASRNTPTGELFF. The CDR3 DNA reads as TGTGCCAGCAGGAACACCCCCACCGGGGAGCTGTTTTTT. The whole variable domain, remainder taken from reference TRBV2 and TRBJ2-2, is EPEVTQTPSHQVTQMGQEVILRCVPISNHLYFYWYRQILGQKVEFLVSFYNNEISEKSEIFDDQFSVERPDGSNFTLKIRSTKLEDSAMYFCASRNTPTGELFFGEGSRLTVL.

The rearrangement joins TRBV4-1 to TRBJ1-2; the D is unclear. The germline V gene encodes CDR1 MGHRA and CDR2 YSYEKL. The CDR3 extends over 15 amino acids. V lost 1 base and J lost 7, with 16 bases in between. The CDR3 is CASSQGRLRLGGYTF. CDR3 nucleotides: TGCGCCAGCAGCCAAGGAAGGTTGCGGTTGGGTGGCTACACCTTC.

The V call is TRBV7-9, the J call TRBJ1-2, with D possibly TRBD1 on 6 matching bases. The germline gives CDR1 SEHNR, CDR2 FQNEAQ (reference sequence). V was trimmed by 2 bases and J by 4 bases, leaving 8 bases between them. The CDR3 runs to 13 residues. CDR3 residues: CASSLQGTYGYTF. The CDR3, as DNA: TGTGCCAGCAGCTTACAGGGGACCTATGGCTACACCTTC.

The J gene is TRBJ1-2, the V gene TRBV5-6; no clear D. Germline V gives CDR1 SGHDT, CDR2 YYEEEE. V was pared by 0 bases and J by 8 bases, with 5 bases between. The CDR3 runs 11 residues. CDR3 DNA sequence: TGTGCCAGCAGCTTGGGCGGCGGCTACACCTTC. Residues: CASSLGGGYTF.

The V and J genes are TRBV27 and TRBJ2-7; TRBD1 or TRBD2 may be the D gene (5 bases each). The CDR3 covers 15 residues. The germline gives CDR1 MNHEY, CDR2 SMNVEV (reference sequence). V was cut by 3 bases and J by 2 bases, with 14 bases left in between. CDR3 sequence (DNA): TGTGCCAGCAGTTTCAGGGAGCCTGGAACCTACGAGCAGTACTTC. Translating it yields CASSFREPGTYEQYF.

V is TRBV7-3 and J is TRBJ1-1; a possible D gene is TRBD1 (6 bases). Trimming took off 4 bases at V and 1 base at J, with 7 bases between the two ends. CDR1 and CDR2 (germline): SGHTA, FQGTGA. The CDR3 has 13 residues. The CDR3 protein is CASSSDRNTEAFF. The CDR3 DNA reads TGTGCCAGCAGCTCGGACAGGAACACTGAAGCTTTCTTT.

V usage is TRBV19 and J usage is TRBJ2-7; 7 nucleotides line up with TRBD1. The germline V gene has CDR1 LNHDA and CDR2 SQIVND (reference sequence). The CDR3 contains 12 residues. V trimming: 2 bases; J trimming: 6 bases; junction bases outside the gene matches: 1. The CDR3 is CASSIYRGEQYF. As DNA, the CDR3 is TGTGCCAGTAGTATATACAGGGGCGAGCAGTACTTC.

V is TRBV28 and J is TRBJ2-1, with a tentative D call TRBD2 (5 bases). Looked up from germline, CDR1 is MDHEN and CDR2 is SYDVKM. V dropped 5 bases and J dropped 4 bases, with 9 bases sitting between them. The CDR3 contains 13 residues. This chain's CDR3 is CASSLAGYNEQFF. The CDR3 DNA sequence: TGTGCCAGCAGTCTAGCTGGGTACAATGAGCAGTTCTTC.

This clone was found once. The chain is built from TRBV11-2 and TRBJ1-3, with D possibly being TRBD1 (5 bases). Germline V gene data show CDR1 as SGHAT and CDR2 as FQNNGV. The CDR3 is made up of 11 amino acids. In nucleotides, the CDR3 is TGTGCTTCGGGGCGGGGAAACACCATATATTTT. This codes for CASGRGNTIYF.

The J gene is TRBJ2-2, the V gene TRBV6-6; TRBD1 matches at 7 bases. There are 14 residues in the CDR3. V lost 6 bases and J lost 3; bases outside the gene matches: 4. Germline values: CDR1 MNHNY, CDR2 SVGAGI (reference sequence). The DNA of the CDR3 is TGTGCCAGCAGGGAGACAGGGTACACCGGGGAGCTGTTTTTT. It yields the protein CASRETGYTGELFF.